This T cell receptor (beta chain) was recorded in a study of blood T cell repertoires in COVID-19. Study-wide context: Samples came from the United States, Italy and Spain, spanning acute and convalescent COVID-19. PBMCs, B-cell-depleted T cells, or T cells provided the cDNA or gDNA that made up the material.

A word on this clone: The sample contains more than one DNA sequence encoding this CDR3.

Assay: immunoSEQ multiplex PCR; the TCRdb copy retains only in-frame clones and omits some. The top ten clones hold roughly 17% of a sample with 150,000 to 200,000 clones, 79% of them seen once. Sequenced input: peripheral blood. The TCR was taken from a man in his sixties with active or convalescent COVID-19.

CDR3 residues: CASSFSGQGYGYTF. The CDR3 coding sequence is TGTGCCAGCAGTTTTAGTGGACAGGGGTATGGCTACACCTTC. The chain is built from TRBV27 and TRBJ1-2; 9 bases map to TRBD1. Trimming took 3 bases from V and 5 from J; bases not matched to a gene: 4. There are 14 residues in the CDR3. In germline, CDR1 is MNHEY, CDR2 SMNVEV (reference sequence).